The rows below give T cell receptor beta chains drawn from one sample of a study of early T cells in non-severe SARS-CoV-2 infection. TCRdb reprocessed the 5' RACE reads via MiXCR and lists one record per CDR3 protein. The repertoire holds over 50,000 distinct CDR3 sequences, with around 12% as singletons. Material for sequencing was whole blood. The receptor set was obtained from an adult who was a healthcare worker with PCR-confirmed SARS-CoV-2 infection or an uninfected control (not recorded which). Both conserved end residues are part of each CDR3. Each record gives: J gene, clone size, CDR3 length, V gene, D gene, CDR3 DNA, CDR3 protein. The D gene is left open where the match is weak. Only some rows state a clone size, as once, few, many or a class for expanded clones.

>TRBJ2-5|NA|16|TRBV29-1|NA
TGCAGCGTTGACGGAAACTTCCATTACTACCAAGAGACCCAGTACTTC
CSVDGNFHYYQETQYF
>TRBJ1-6|many|13|TRBV29-1|NA
TGCAGCGCTAAACAGGGTTCGGATTCACCCCTCCACTTT
CSAKQGSDSPLHF
>TRBJ2-7|many|14|TRBV6-6|NA
TGTGCCAGCAGTTACCCCGGAGTATCGGACGAGCAGTACTTC
CASSYPGVSDEQYF
>TRBJ2-3|few|11|TRBV29-1|NA
TGCAGCGTCGCCGTCACAGATACGCAGTATTTT
CSVAVTDTQYF
>TRBJ2-5|NA|16|TRBV7-2|NA
TGTGCCAGCAGTTACAGAAGGCTAGCGTACCAAGAGACCCAGTACTTC
CASSYRRLAYQETQYF
>TRBJ2-3|many|18|TRBV12-5|TRBD2
TGTGCTAGTGGTTCCCGGACTAGCGGGAGACCTAGCACAGATACGCAGTATTTT
CASGSRTSGRPSTDTQYF
>TRBJ1-1|many|15|TRBV10-3|NA
TGTGCCATCAGTGAGGCGACAGGCTTTAACACTGAAGCTTTCTTT
CAISEATGFNTEAFF
>TRBJ2-7|few|16|TRBV27|NA
TGTGCCAGCAGACCTCCCTCAGGCGGGAAGACCTACGAGCAGTACTTC
CASRPPSGGKTYEQYF
>TRBJ1-3|many|15|TRBV30|NA
TGTGCCTGGGGGGGGAGGGGCGGCTCTGGAAACACCATATATTTT
CAWGGRGGSGNTIYF
>TRBJ2-1|many|16|TRBV24-1|TRBD2
TGTGCCACCAGTGATTCCCTAGCGGGGGGGGTAGATGAGCAGTTCTTC
CATSDSLAGGVDEQFF
>TRBJ2-2|many|15|TRBV11-3|TRBD1
TGTGCCAGCAGCGGCGGGACAGGGGTCACCGGGGAGCTGTTTTTT
CASSGGTGVTGELFF
>TRBJ2-7|many|14|TRBV29-1|NA
TGCAGCGTTGAACTGGGGGCGTCATCCTACGAGCAGTACTTC
CSVELGASSYEQYF
>TRBJ2-7|few|16|TRBV7-9|TRBD1
TGTGCCAGCAGCTTAGGATCCGGGACAGTCCCCTACGAGCAGTACTTC
CASSLGSGTVPYEQYF
>TRBJ2-3|many|16|TRBV27|NA
TGTGCCAGCAGCATAGGGGCGGCTCTAGTCACAGATACGCAGTATTTT
CASSIGAALVTDTQYF
>TRBJ2-3|NA|10|TRBV4-1|NA
TGCGCCAGCAGCCATTCGACGCAGTATTTT
CASSHSTQYF
>TRBJ1-1|many|12|TRBV7-9|TRBD1
TGTGCCAGCAGTCCGGACAGGAATGAAGCTTTCTTT
CASSPDRNEAFF
>TRBJ2-1|few|15|TRBV19|TRBD2
TGTGCCAGTATTGGGACTACTAGCGGTTACAATGAGCAGTTCTTC
CASIGTTSGYNEQFF
>TRBJ2-7|many|14|TRBV7-6|NA
TGTGCCAGCAGCTTAGAGCTGGGGGCCTACGAGCAGTACTTC
CASSLELGAYEQYF
>TRBJ2-1|NA|17|TRBV5-4|NA
TGTGCCAGCAGCCCCCCCCGCGGGCGACAGTCCTACAATGAGCAGTTCTTC
CASSPPRGRQSYNEQFF
>TRBJ2-1|many|19|TRBV27|TRBD2
TGTGCCAGCAGTCACCCGGGACTAGCGGGAGGTTTGAGAATAAATGAGCAGTTCTTC
CASSHPGLAGGLRINEQFF
>TRBJ2-4|NA|12|TRBV7-3|NA
TGTGCCAGCAGCCTCTCCGGGGGCATTCAGTACTTC
CASSLSGGIQYF
>TRBJ1-1|NA|14|TRBV12-3/TRBV12-4|NA
TGTGCCAGCAGTTTATGGGGTTTCGGTACTGAAGCTTTCTTT
CASSLWGFGTEAFF
>TRBJ2-6|many|12|TRBV29-1|NA
TGCAGCGTGAGGTCTGGGGCCAACGTCCTGACTTTC
CSVRSGANVLTF
>TRBJ2-1|many|17|TRBV12-3/TRBV12-4|NA
TGTGCCAGCAGTTCCTACGGGACTCTTTTTTCCTACAATGAGCAGTTCTTC
CASSSYGTLFSYNEQFF
>TRBJ2-7|many|17|TRBV14|NA
TGTGCCAGCAGCCAATCTCTCGAGCTCCTAGACCCCTACGAGCAGTACTTC
CASSQSLELLDPYEQYF
>TRBJ2-1|many|13|TRBV10-3|NA
TGTGCCATCAGTGAGTCATCGGGGAGGGAGCAGTTCTTC
CAISESSGREQFF
>TRBJ2-7|many|15|TRBV6-1|TRBD1
TGTGCCAGCAGTTCGGGTGGACAGGGACTCTACGAGCAGTACTTC
CASSSGGQGLYEQYF
>TRBJ2-7|NA|14|TRBV20-1|NA
TGCAGTGCTAGAGATCAATCTAGCGCCTACGAGCAGTACTTC
CSARDQSSAYEQYF
>TRBJ1-1|NA|14|TRBV12-3/TRBV12-4|NA
TGTGCCAGCAGTTTCGATCCATCAGTCACTGAAGCTTTCTTT
CASSFDPSVTEAFF
>TRBJ2-1|few|15|TRBV29-1|NA
TGCAGCGTTGAAGATCGAGCGGTCTCTTACAATGAGCAGTTCTTC
CSVEDRAVSYNEQFF
>TRBJ1-1|many|13|TRBV6-6|TRBD1
TGTGCCAACCGGGACAGAAGTGACACTGAAGCTTTCTTC
CANRDRSDTEAFF
>TRBJ2-7|NA|17|TRBV11-2|TRBD2
TGTGCCAGCAGCTTAAAAGCCCTAGCGGGAGGGTCCTACGAGCAGTACTTC
CASSLKALAGGSYEQYF
>TRBJ2-7|many|15|TRBV7-9|NA
TGTGCCAGCAGCCATGCTAGTCGGCTGGACTACGAGCAGTACTTC
CASSHASRLDYEQYF
>TRBJ2-5|many|16|TRBV25-1|TRBD2
TGTGCCAGCAGTGAATACGCGGGAGTCACCCCAGAGACCCAGTACTTC
CASSEYAGVTPETQYF
>TRBJ1-6|NA|14|TRBV7-3|NA
TGTGCCAGCAGCTTAACAGGGGCCAATTCACCCCTCCACTTT
CASSLTGANSPLHF
>TRBJ2-7|many|14|TRBV5-4|TRBD2
TGTGCCAGCAAAGGGGGGGGACTAGCGAGCGAGCAGTACTTC
CASKGGGLASEQYF
>TRBJ2-7|many|15|TRBV11-2|NA
TGTGCCAGCAGCCCTGGGATCGCCCCCCTCTACGAGCAGTACTTC
CASSPGIAPLYEQYF
>TRBJ2-1|NA|14|TRBV28|TRBD2
TGTGTCAGCAAGGGCGGGGGTTCCTACAATGAGCAGTTCTTC
CVSKGGGSYNEQFF
>TRBJ2-3|many|15|TRBV20-1|NA
TGCAGTGCTAGACCAAGTCCCCTGAGCACAGATACGCAGTATTTT
CSARPSPLSTDTQYF
>TRBJ2-3|many|14|TRBV10-3|NA
TGTGCCATCAGTGATCGGGGATTTGCAGATACGCAGTATTTT
CAISDRGFADTQYF
>TRBJ1-1|many|11|TRBV12-3/TRBV12-4|NA
TGTGCCAGCACTCTTAACACTGAAGCTTTCTTT
CASTLNTEAFF
>TRBJ2-5|many|16|TRBV12-3/TRBV12-4|TRBD2
TGTGCCAGCAGCCCTGCGACTAGCGGGGGGGTTGCGACCCAGTACTTC
CASSPATSGGVATQYF
>TRBJ2-7|few|17|TRBV4-1|TRBD1
TGCGCCAGCAGCCAAGGCGGGGGACAGGGGGCGCAATACGAGCAGTACTTC
CASSQGGGQGAQYEQYF
>TRBJ2-3|few|16|TRBV18|NA
TGTGCCAGCTCACCACCGTCGGCGGTCCCCACAGATACGCAGTATTTT
CASSPPSAVPTDTQYF
>TRBJ1-5|once|18|TRBV6-2/TRBV6-3|NA
TGTGCCAGCACCCTAGGGGGGGTAACAGGTCGTAGCAATCAGCCCCAGCATTTT
CASTLGGVTGRSNQPQHF
>TRBJ2-7|NA|14|TRBV10-3|TRBD2
TGTGCCATCAGCGAGAGCGGGAGGGACTACGAGCAGTACTTC
CAISESGRDYEQYF